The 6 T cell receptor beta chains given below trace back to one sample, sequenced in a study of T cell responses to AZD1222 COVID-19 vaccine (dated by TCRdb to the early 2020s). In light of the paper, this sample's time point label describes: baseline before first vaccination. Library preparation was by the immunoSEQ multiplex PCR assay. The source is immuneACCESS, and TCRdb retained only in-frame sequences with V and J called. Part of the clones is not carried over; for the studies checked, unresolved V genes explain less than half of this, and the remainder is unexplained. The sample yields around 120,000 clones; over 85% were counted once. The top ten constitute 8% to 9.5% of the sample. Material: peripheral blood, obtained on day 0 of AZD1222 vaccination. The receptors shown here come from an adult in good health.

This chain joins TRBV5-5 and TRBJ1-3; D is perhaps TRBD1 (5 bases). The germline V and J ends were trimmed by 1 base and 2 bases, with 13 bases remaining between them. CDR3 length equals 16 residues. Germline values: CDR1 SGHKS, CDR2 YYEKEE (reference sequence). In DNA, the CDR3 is TGTGCCAGCAGCTTGACCTGGCAGGGTCCTGGAAACACCATATATTTT. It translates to CASSLTWQGPGNTIYF. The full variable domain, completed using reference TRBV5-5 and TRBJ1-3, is DAGVTQSPTHLIKTRGQQVTLRCSPISGHKSVSWYQQVLGQGPQFIFQYYEKEERGRGNFPDRFSARQFPNYSSELNVNALLLGDSALYLCASSLTWQGPGNTIYFGEGSWLTVV.

The CDR3 DNA is TGCGCCAGCAGCTCGATTGGTTCACCCCTCCACTTT. It codes for CASSSIGSPLHF. The V call is TRBV5-1, the J call TRBJ1-6; D is undetermined. Germline CDR1 and CDR2: SGHRS and YFSETQ. The CDR3 totals 12 residues. V shed 3 bases and J shed 9 bases, with 7 bases lying between them.

CDR3 loop: CASSPMGTGYHEQYF. Written as DNA, the CDR3 is TGTGCCAGCAGCCCTATGGGGACAGGGTACCACGAGCAGTACTTC. The chain recombines TRBV7-9 with TRBJ2-7; 9 bases fit TRBD1. Germline CDR1 and CDR2: SEHNR and FQNEAQ (reference sequence). Germline trimming cut 5 bases from V and 5 bases from J; bases unmatched to any gene: 10. The CDR3 covers 15 residues.

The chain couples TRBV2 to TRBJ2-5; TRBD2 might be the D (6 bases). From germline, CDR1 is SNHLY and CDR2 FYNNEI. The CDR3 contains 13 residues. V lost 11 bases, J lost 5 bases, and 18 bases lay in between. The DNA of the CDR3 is TGTGCCCATGCGTTGGGGGGTTGGGAGACCCAGTACTTC. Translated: CAHALGGWETQYF.

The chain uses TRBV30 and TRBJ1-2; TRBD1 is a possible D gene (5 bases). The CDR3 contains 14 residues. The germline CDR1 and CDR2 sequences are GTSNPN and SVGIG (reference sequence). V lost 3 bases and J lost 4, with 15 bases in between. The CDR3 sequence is CAWSPQGSRYGYTF. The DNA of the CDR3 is TGTGCCTGGAGCCCCCAGGGAAGTCGCTATGGCTACACCTTC. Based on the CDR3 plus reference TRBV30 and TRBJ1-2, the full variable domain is SQTIHQWPATLVQPVGSPLSLECTVEGTSNPNLYWYRQAAGRGLQLLFYSVGIGQISSEVPQNLSASRPQDRQFILSSKKLLLSDSGFYLCAWSPQGSRYGYTFGSGTRLTVV.

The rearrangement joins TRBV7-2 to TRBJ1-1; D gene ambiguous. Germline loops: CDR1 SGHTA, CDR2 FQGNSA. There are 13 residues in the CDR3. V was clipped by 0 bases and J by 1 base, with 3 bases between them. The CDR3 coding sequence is TGTGCCAGCAGCTTAGCCGGGAACACTGAAGCTTTCTTT. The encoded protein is CASSLAGNTEAFF.